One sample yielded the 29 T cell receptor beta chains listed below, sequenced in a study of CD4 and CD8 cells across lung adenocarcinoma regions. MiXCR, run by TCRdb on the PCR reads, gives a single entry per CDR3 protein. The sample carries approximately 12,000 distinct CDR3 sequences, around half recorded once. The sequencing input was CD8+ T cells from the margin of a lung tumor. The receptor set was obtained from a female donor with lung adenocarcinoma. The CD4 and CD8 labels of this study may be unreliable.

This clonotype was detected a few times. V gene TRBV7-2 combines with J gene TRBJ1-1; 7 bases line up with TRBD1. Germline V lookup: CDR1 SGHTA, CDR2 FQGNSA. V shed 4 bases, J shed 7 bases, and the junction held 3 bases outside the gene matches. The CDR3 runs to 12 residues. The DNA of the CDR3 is TGTGCCAGCAGCTCCCAGGGGGTTGAAGCTTTCTTT. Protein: CASSSQGVEAFF.

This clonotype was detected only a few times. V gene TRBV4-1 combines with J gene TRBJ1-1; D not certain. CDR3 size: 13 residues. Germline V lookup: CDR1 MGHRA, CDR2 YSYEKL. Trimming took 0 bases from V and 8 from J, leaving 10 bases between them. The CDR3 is CASSQDLGWEAFF. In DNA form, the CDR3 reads TGCGCCAGCAGCCAAGATTTGGGTTGGGAAGCTTTCTTT.

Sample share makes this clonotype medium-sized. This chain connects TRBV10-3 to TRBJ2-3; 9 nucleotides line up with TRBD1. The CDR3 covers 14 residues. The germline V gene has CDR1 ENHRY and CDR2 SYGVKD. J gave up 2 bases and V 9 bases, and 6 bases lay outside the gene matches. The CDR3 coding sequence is TGTGCCATTCCCCGGACAGGGGCCACAGATACGCAGTATTTT. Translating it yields CAIPRTGATDTQYF.

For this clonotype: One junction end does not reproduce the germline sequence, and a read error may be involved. DNA for the CDR3: TGTGCCAGCAGCCGCCGACCAGGGCTGGGAGTCACAGATACGCAGTATTTC. The encoded protein is CASSRRPGLGVTDTQYF. V usage is TRBV6-1 and J usage is TRBJ2-3; tentatively, D is TRBD1 or TRBD2 (5 bases each). The CDR3 is made up of 17 amino acids. Germline V CDR1 and CDR2: MNHNS, SASEGT.

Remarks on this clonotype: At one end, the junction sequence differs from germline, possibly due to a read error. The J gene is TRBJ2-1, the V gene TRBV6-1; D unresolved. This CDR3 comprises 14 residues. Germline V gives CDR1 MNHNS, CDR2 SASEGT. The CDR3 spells CASSDLESNNAQFF. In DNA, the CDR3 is TGTGCCAGCAGTGATTTGGAGAGCAACAATGCGCAGTTCTTC.

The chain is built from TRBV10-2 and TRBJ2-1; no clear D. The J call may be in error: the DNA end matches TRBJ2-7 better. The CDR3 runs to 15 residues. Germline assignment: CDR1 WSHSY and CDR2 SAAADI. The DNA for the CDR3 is TGCGCCACGCGTGGGGTTGGCCCAAGCCAAGAGACGCAGTACTTC. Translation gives CATRGVGPSQETQYF.

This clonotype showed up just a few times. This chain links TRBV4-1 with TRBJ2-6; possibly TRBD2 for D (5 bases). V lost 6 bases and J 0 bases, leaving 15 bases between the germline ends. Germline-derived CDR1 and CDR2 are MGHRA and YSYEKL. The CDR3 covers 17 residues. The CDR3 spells CASSPWTLNSGANVLTF. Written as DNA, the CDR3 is TGCGCCAGCAGTCCCTGGACTCTTAACTCTGGGGCCAACGTCCTGACTTTC.

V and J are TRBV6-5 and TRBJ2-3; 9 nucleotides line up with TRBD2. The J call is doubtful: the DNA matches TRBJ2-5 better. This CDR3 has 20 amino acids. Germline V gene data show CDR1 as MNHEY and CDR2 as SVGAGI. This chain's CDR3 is CASSYSVGVGGGGGGETQYF. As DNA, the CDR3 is TGTGCCAGCAGTTACTCGGTTGGGGTGGGGGGCGGGGGGGGGGGGGAGACCCAGTACTTC.

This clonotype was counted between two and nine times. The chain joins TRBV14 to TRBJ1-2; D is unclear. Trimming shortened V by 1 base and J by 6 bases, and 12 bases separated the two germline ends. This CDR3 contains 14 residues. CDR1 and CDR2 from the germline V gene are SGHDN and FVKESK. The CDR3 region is CASSQAPSVNGYTF. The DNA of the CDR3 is TGTGCCAGCAGCCAAGCGCCATCGGTGAATGGCTACACCTTC.

CDR3: CASRVVRTNEQFF. In DNA, the CDR3 is TGTGCCAGCAGGGTGGTCAGGACAAATGAGCAGTTCTTC. The chain couples TRBV6-1 to TRBJ2-1, with D possibly being TRBD1 (5 bases). V was cut by 6 bases and J by 7 bases, with 13 bases left in between. The CDR3 sequence is 13 residues long. The germline V gene has CDR1 MNHNS and CDR2 SASEGT.

CDR3 DNA: TGTGCCAGCAGTGAACGGGAGGGGGGCAGCGCCAAAAACATTCAGTATTTT. Amino acids: CASSEREGGSAKNIQYF. The genes are TRBV6-1 and TRBJ2-3, with TRBD2 matching 8 bases. Germline V gene lookup returns CDR1 MNHNS and CDR2 SASEGT. This CDR3 spans 17 amino acids. After removal of 2 bases from V and 12 bases from J, the junction contained 19 bases not matched to a gene.

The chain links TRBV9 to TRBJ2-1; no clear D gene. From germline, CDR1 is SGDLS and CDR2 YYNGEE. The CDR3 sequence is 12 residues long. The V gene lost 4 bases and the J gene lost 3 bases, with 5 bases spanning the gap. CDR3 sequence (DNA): TGTGCCAGCAGCTTTAACTACAATGAGCAGTTCTTC. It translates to CASSFNYNEQFF.

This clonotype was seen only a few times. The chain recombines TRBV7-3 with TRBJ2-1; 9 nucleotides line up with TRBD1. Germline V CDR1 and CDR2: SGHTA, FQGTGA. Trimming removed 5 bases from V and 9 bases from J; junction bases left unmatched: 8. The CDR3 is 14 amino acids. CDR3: CASSPGQGGVEQFF. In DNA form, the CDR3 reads TGTGCCAGCAGCCCGGGACAGGGAGGGGTTGAGCAGTTCTTC.

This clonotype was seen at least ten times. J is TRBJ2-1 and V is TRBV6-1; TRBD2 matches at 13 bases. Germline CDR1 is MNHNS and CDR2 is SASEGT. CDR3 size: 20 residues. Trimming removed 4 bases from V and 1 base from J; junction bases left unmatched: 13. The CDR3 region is CASSALTSGGAGLSYNEQFF. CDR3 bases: TGTGCCAGCAGTGCTCTAACTAGCGGGGGGGCCGGTTTATCCTACAATGAGCAGTTCTTC.

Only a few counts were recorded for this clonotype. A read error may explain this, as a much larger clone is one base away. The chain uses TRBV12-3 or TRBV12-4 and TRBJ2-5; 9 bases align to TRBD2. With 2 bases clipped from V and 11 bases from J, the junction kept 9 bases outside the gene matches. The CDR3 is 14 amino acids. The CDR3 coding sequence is TGTGCCAGCAGTTTAAGCGGGGGGCGGGGTGAGCAGTACTTC. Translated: CASSLSGGRGEQYF.

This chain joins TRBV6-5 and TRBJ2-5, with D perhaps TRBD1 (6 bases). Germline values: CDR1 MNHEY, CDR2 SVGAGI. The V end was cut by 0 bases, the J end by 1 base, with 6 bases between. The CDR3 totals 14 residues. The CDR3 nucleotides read TGTGCCAGCAGTTACTCGGGGGCCCAAGAGACCCAGTACTTC. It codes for CASSYSGAQETQYF.

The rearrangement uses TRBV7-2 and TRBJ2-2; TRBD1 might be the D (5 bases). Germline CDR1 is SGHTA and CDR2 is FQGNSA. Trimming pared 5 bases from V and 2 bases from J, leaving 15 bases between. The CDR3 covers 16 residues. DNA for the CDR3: TGTGCCAGCAGCCGCATTACAGGTTCAAACACCGGGGAGCTGTTTTTT. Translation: CASSRITGSNTGELFF.

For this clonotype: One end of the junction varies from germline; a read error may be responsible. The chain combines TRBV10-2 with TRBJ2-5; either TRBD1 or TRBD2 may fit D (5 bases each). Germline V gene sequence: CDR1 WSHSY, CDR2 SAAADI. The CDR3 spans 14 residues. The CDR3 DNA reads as TGCGCCAGCAGTGAGCCGGGGCCCGAAGAGACCCTGTCTTTC. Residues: CASSEPGPEETLSF.

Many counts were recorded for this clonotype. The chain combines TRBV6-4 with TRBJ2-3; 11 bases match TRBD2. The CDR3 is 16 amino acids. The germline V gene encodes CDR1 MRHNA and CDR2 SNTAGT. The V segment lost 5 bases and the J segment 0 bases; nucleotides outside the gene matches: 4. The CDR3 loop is CASSKLAGDSTDTQYF. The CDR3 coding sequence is TGTGCCAGCAGTAAACTAGCGGGGGATAGCACAGATACGCAGTATTTT.

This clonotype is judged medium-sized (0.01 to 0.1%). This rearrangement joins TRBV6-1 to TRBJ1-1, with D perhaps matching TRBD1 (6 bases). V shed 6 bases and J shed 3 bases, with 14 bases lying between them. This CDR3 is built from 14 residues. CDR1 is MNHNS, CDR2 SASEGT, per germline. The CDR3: CASRAVDRHTEAFF. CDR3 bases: TGTGCCAGCAGAGCCGTGGACAGACACACTGAAGCTTTCTTT.

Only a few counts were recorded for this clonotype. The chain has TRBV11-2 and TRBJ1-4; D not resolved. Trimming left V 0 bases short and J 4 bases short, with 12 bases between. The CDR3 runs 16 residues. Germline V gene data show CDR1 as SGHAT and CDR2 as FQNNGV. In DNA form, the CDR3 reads TGTGCCAGCAGCTTAGATTTAGGGCAGATTAATGAAAAACTGTTTTTT. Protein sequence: CASSLDLGQINEKLFF.

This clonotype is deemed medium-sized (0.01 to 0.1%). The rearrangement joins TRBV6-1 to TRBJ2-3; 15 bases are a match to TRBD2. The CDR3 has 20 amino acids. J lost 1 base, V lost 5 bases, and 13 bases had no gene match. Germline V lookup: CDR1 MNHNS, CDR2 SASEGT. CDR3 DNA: TGTGCCAGCAGTAGATCAATCCCGGGACTAGCGGGGGGTGGCACAGATACGCAGTATTTT. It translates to CASSRSIPGLAGGGTDTQYF.

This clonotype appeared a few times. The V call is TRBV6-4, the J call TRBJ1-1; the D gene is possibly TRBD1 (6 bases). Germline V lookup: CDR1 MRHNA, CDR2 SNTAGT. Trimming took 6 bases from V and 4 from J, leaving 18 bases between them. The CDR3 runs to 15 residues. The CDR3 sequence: CASSPTGQRITEAFF. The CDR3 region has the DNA TGTGCCAGCAGCCCTACCGGACAGAGAATCACTGAAGCTTTCTTT.

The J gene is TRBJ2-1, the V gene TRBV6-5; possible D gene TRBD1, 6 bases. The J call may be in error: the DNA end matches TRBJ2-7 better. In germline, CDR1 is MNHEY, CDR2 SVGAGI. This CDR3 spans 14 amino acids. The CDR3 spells CASSYSGAYNEQYF. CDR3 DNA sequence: TGTGCCAGCAGTTACTCGGGGGCCTACAATGAGCAGTACTTC.

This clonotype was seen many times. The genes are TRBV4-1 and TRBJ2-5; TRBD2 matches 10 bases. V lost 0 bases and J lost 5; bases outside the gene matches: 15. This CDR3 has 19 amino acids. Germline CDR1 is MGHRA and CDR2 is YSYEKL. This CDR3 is CASSQDLSSGGPRGETQYF. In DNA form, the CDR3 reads TGCGCCAGCAGCCAAGATCTCTCTAGCGGGGGTCCACGGGGGGAGACCCAGTACTTC.

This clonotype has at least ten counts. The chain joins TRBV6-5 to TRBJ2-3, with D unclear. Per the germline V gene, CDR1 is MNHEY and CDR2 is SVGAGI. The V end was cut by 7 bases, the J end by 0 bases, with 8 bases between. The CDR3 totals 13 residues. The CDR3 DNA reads TGTGCCAGCACCCACGAGAGCACAGATACGCAGTATTTT. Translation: CASTHESTDTQYF.

The CDR3 here is CASSHGWLEQFF. The CDR3 DNA reads TGTGCCAGCAGCCACGGTTGGCTAGAGCAGTTCTTC. This chain links TRBV7-2 with TRBJ2-1, with unresolved D. Trimming pared 5 bases from V and 10 bases from J, leaving 12 bases between. Germline lookup yields CDR1 SGHTA and CDR2 FQGNSA. CDR3 length: 12 amino acids.

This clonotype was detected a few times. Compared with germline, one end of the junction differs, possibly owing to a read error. CDR3 amino acids: CVSTPGQGTGELFF. The CDR3 DNA sequence: TGTGTCAGCACACCGGGACAGGGAACCGGGGAGCTGTTTTTT. The V call is TRBV12-3 or TRBV12-4, the J call TRBJ2-2; 9 nucleotides agree with TRBD1. The CDR3 loop spans 14 amino acids.

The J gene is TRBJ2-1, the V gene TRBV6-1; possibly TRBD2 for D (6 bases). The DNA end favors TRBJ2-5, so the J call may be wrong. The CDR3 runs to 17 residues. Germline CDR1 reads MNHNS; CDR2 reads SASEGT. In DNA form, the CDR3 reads TGTGCCAGCAGTGAAGCGCTCGGGTCATGGAGGGAAGAGACCCAGTACTTC. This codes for CASSEALGSWREETQYF.